The clone carrying this T cell receptor beta chain was found once. The source of the sample is a study of blood T cell repertoires in COVID-19. Original processing methods: Amplifying reference gene primers gave estimates of nucleated cell counts. Using immunoSEQ multiplex PCR, the repertoire was profiled, and TCRdb retains in-frame clones only, with some absent. The D gene and trimming were derived from the DNA, and the V and J assignments and clone size from that table. The table includes around 160,000 clones, 81% detected once. This clonotype was sampled from a human donor with acute or convalescent COVID-19. The donor label of this sample is uncertain. The specimen was peripheral blood.

This CDR3 is CAWSFPSAGVTEAFF. The CDR3 nucleotides read TGTGCCTGGAGTTTCCCTAGTGCGGGGGTCACTGAAGCTTTCTTT. This chain joins TRBV30 and TRBJ1-1; a weak D match, TRBD1 (5 bases). The ends were cut back, 2 bases at V and 4 bases at J, with 17 bases in the middle. Germline assignment: CDR1 GTSNPN and CDR2 SVGIG (reference sequence). This CDR3 is 15 amino acids long.